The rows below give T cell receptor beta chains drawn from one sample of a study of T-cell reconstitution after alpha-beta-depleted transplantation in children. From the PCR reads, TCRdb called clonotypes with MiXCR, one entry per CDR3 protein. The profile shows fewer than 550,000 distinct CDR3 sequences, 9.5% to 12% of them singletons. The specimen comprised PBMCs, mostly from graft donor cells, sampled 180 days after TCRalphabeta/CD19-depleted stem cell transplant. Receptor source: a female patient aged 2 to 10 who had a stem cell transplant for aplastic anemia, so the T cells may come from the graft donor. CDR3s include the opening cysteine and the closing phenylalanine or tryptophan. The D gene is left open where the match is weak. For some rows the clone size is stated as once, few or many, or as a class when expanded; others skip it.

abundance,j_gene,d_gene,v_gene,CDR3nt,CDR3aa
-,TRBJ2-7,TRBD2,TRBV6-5,TGTGCCAGCAGTTACTCGAGGTTAGCGGGGTACTACGAGCAGTACTTC,CASSYSRLAGYYEQYF
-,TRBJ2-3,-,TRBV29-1,TGCAGCGTTGTAAAAAGGAGCCCAGATACGCAGTATTTT,CSVVKRSPDTQYF
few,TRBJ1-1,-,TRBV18,TGTGCCAGCTCACCAAGTCTGCCCCGGGACACCACTGAAGCTTTCTTT,CASSPSLPRDTTEAFF
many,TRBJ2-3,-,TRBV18,TGTGCCAGCTCGCTGGGACTGCCTAGCACAGATACGCAGTATTTT,CASSLGLPSTDTQYF
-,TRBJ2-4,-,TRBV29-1,TGCAGCGTTGGAGAGGCGAGCGGCATTCAGTACTTC,CSVGEASGIQYF
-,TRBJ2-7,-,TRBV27,TGTGCCAGCAGTTTAATGGGGGGCGAGCAGTACTTC,CASSLMGGEQYF
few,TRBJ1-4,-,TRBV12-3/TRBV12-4,TGTGCCAGCAGTTTAAATCGAGGGGATGCAACTAATGAAAAACTGTTTTTT,CASSLNRGDATNEKLFF
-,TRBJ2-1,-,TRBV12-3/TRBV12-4,TGTGCCAGCAGCCCCGGTGGGGAGCCCTACAATGAGCAGTTCTTC,CASSPGGEPYNEQFF
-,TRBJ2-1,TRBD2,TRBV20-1,TGCAGTGCTAGAGATAGGCTAGCGGGAGGACAATACAATGAGCAGTTCTTC,CSARDRLAGGQYNEQFF
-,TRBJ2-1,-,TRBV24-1,TGTGCCACCAGTGTGAGGGGAAGTGGAAACTACAATGAGCAGTTCTTC,CATSVRGSGNYNEQFF
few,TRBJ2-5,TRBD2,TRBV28,TGTGCCAGCTTACGAAGACTAGCGGGAGAAGAGACCCAGTACTTC,CASLRRLAGEETQYF
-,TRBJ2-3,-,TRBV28,TGTGCCAGCTACCACACGGCGGGGCCACCCACAGATACGCAGTATTTT,CASYHTAGPPTDTQYF
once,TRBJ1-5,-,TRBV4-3,TGCGCCAGCAGCCAAGAGAGGGGGGGGAGCAATCAGCCCCAGCATTTT,CASSQERGGSNQPQHF
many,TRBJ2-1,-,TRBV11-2,TGTGCCAGCTCTCTTAGGGGCTTTGGACTAAAAACATACAATGAGCAGTTCTTC,CASSLRGFGLKTYNEQFF
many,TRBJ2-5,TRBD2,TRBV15,TGTGCCACCAGCAGAGTACTAGCGGGAGTAGGCGGGACCCAGTACTTC,CATSRVLAGVGGTQYF
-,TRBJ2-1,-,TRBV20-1,TGCAGTGCTAGTTACCGACATATCAGCTCCTACAATGAGCAGTTCTTC,CSASYRHISSYNEQFF
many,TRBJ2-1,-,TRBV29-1,TGCAGCGTTGCCCAAACATCAACCAATGAGCAGTTCTTC,CSVAQTSTNEQFF
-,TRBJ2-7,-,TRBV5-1,TGCGCCAGCAGCTTGGGTTTTGGGGTCGGGTCCTACGAGCAGTACTTC,CASSLGFGVGSYEQYF
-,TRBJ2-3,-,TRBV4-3,TGCGCCAGCAGCCAAGATTGGTTAGGAACAGATACGCAGTATTTT,CASSQDWLGTDTQYF
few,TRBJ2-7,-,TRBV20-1,TGCAGTGCGCAGTCTTATCGTTACGAGCAGTACTTC,CSAQSYRYEQYF
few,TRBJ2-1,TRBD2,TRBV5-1,TGCGCCAGCAGCCTCCGAGCGGGAGGGGGTGAGCAGTTCTTC,CASSLRAGGGEQFF
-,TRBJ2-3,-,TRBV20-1,TGCAGTGCTAGCGGGCGTACAGATACGCAGTATTTT,CSASGRTDTQYF
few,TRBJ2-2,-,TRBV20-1,TGCAGTGCTAGAGGCAGTAGCGTGAACACCGGGGAGCTGTTTTTT,CSARGSSVNTGELFF
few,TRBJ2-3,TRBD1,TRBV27,TGTGCCAGCGGGACAGGGGAGGATACGCAGTATTTT,CASGTGEDTQYF
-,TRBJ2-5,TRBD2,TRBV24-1,TGTGCCACCAGTGAAGCGGGAGCGGGTGAGACCCAGTACTTC,CATSEAGAGETQYF
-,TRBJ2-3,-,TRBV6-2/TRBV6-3,TGTGCCAGCAGTTACGCCCTAGCGCTAAGAGATACGCAGTATTTT,CASSYALALRDTQYF
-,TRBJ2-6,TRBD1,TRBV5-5,TGTGCCAGCAGCGTGGGACAGGGGGACTTGGCTGGGGCCAACGGCCTGACTTTC,CASSVGQGDLAGANGLTF
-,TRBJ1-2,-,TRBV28,TGTGCCAGCAGCCGACAGGTGAATGTCTATGGCTACACCTTC,CASSRQVNVYGYTF
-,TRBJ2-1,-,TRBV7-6,TGTGCCAGCAGCCCCCGGCCCATCAGCTCCTACAATGAGCAGTTCTTC,CASSPRPISSYNEQFF
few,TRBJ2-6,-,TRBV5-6,TGTGCCAGCAGCTTAACTACATACTCTGGGGCCAACGTCCTGACTTTC,CASSLTTYSGANVLTF
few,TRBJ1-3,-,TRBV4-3,TGCGCCAGCAGTCAACAGGATCGGAACACCATATATTTT,CASSQQDRNTIYF
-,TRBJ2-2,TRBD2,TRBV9,TGTGCCAGCAGCCCCTCGGTACTAGCGAGAGGGCGGAACACCGGGGAGCTGTTTTTT,CASSPSVLARGRNTGELFF